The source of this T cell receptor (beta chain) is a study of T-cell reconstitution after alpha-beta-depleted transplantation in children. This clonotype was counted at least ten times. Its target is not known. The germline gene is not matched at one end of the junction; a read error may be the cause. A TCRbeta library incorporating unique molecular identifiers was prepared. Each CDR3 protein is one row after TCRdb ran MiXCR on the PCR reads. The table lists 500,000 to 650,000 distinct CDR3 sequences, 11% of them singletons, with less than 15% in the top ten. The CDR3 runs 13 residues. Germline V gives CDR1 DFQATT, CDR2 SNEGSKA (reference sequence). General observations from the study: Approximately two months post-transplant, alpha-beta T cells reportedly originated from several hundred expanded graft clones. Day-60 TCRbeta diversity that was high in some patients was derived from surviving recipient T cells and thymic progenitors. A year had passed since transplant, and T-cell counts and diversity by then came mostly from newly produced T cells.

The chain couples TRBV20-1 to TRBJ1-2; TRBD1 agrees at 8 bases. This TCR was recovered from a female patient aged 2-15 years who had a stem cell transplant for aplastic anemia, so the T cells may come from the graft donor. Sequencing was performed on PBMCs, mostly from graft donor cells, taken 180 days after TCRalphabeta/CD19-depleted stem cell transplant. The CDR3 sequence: CSARDSTGDGYTF. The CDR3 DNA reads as TGCAGTGCAAGAGACTCGACAGGGGATGGCTACACCTTC.